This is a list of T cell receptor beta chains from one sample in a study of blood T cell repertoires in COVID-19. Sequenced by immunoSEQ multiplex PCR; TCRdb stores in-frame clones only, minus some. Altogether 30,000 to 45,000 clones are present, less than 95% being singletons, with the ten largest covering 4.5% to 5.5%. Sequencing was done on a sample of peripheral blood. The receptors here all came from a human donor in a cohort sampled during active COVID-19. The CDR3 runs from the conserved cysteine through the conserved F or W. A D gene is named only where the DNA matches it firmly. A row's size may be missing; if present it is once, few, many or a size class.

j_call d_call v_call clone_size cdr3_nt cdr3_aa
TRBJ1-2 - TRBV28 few TGTGCCAGCAGCCCAGCGGGGGCGGGGAATTATGGCTACACCTTC CASSPAGAGNYGYTF
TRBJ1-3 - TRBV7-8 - TGTGCCAGCAGCATGACAGTCTCGGGAAACACCATATATTTT CASSMTVSGNTIYF
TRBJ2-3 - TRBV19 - TGTGCCAGTAGTACCGCCGGGAATACGCAGTATTTT CASSTAGNTQYF
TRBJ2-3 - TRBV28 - TGTGCCAGCACCTATTCGAGTCTGGTGGGAGGCATCACAGATACGCAGTATTTT CASTYSSLVGGITDTQYF
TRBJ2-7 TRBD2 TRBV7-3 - TGTGCCAGCAGCTTAGGAGCGGGAGGGTACGAGCAGTACTTC CASSLGAGGYEQYF
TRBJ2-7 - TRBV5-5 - TGTGCCAGCAGCTTCGCGCATACCTACGAGCAGTACTTC CASSFAHTYEQYF
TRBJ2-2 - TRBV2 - TGTGCCAGCAGGGCAGTAGCGACCGGGGAGCTGTTTTTT CASRAVATGELFF
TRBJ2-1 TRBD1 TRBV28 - TGTGCCAGCACCGAGGGCAGGGGGAATGAGCAGTTCTTC CASTEGRGNEQFF
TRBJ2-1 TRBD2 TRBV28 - TGTGCCAGCAGGGGAGGGACGGCCTACAATGAGCAGTTCTTC CASRGGTAYNEQFF
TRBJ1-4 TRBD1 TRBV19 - TGTGCCAGTAGTTCCGACAGGGCGAATGAAAAACTGTTTTTT CASSSDRANEKLFF
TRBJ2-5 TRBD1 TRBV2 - TGTGCCAGCAGTAGGGGGCAGGGCGGAGAGACCCAGTACTTC CASSRGQGGETQYF
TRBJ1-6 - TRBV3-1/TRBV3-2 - TGTGCCAGCAGCCCAACGTCGGCTTTTCCAGGGGCTTCACCCCTCCACTTT CASSPTSAFPGASPLHF
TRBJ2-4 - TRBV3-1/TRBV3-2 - TGTGCCAGCACCCCGCGAGCCAAAAACATTCAGTACTTC CASTPRAKNIQYF
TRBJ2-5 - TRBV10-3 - TGTGCCATCAGTATAGGACAGCCTGGCCCCCAGTACTTC CAISIGQPGPQYF
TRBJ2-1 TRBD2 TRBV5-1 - TGCGCCAGCAGGGGGGGGACTAACTCCAATGAGCAGTTCTTC CASRGGTNSNEQFF
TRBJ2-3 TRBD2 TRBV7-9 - TGTGCCAGCAGCTTAGGCCTCCCAGGGCGGCGCGGGAGAACAGATACGCAGTATTTT CASSLGLPGRRGRTDTQYF
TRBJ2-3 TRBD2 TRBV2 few TGTGCCAGCAGTGGGACTAGCGGGTCAGATACGCAGTATTTT CASSGTSGSDTQYF
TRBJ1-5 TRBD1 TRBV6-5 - TGTGCCAGCAGGGTGGGACAGGGAAACAATCAGCCCCAGCATTTT CASRVGQGNNQPQHF
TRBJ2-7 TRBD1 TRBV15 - TGTGCCACCAGCGTAGGGACAGGGGGATCCTACGAGCAGTACTTC CATSVGTGGSYEQYF
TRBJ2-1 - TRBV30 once TGTGCCTGGAGGGGGCGGGGACGCTCCTACAATGAGCAGTTCTTC CAWRGRGRSYNEQFF
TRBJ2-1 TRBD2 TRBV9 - TGTGCCAGCAGCGTAGATGCGGGAGTTCGCAATGAGCAGTTCTTC CASSVDAGVRNEQFF
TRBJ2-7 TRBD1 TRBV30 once TGTGCCTTCCCGGGACAGGGACCCTACGAGCAGTACTTC CAFPGQGPYEQYF
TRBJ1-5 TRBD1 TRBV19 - TGTGCCAGTAGTATTGGACAGGGTATGGTTCAGCCCCAGCATTTT CASSIGQGMVQPQHF
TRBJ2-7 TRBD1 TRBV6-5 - TGTGCCAGCAGTTACAGCGGGACAGGGAACTACGAGCAGTACTTC CASSYSGTGNYEQYF
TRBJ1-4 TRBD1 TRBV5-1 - TGCGCCAGCAGCCCACGGACAGGGGATGAAAAACTGTTTTTT CASSPRTGDEKLFF
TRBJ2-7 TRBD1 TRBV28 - TGTGCCAGCGGCTGGGACAGGGAGTACGAGCAGTACTTC CASGWDREYEQYF
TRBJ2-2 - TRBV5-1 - TGCGCCAGCAGACTAGGTTCAAACACCGGGGAGCTGTTTTTT CASRLGSNTGELFF
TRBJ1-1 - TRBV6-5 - TGTGCCAGCAGTCCCCCGTGGAACACTGAAGCTTTCTTT CASSPPWNTEAFF
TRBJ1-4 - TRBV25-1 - TGTGCCAGCAGTGAATTCGGGATGTCTAGGGAAAAACTGTTTTTT CASSEFGMSREKLFF
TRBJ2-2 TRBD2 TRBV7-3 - TGTGCCAGCAGCTTACTGGGGGAGGGGTTGACCGGGGAGCTGTTTTTT CASSLLGEGLTGELFF
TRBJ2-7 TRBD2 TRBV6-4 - TGTGCCAGCAGACCCCCAGGGCGGGAGCCATCCTACGAGCAGTACTTC CASRPPGREPSYEQYF
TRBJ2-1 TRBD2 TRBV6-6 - TGTGCCAGCGGCCTAGCGGGAGGCTACAATGAGCAGTTCTTC CASGLAGGYNEQFF
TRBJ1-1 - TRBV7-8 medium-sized TGTGCCAGCAGCTTAGGTAGCAACACTGAAGCTTTCTTT CASSLGSNTEAFF
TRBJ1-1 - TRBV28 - TGTGCCAGCATCTTCGGGGGTCTTAACACTGAAGCTTTCTTT CASIFGGLNTEAFF
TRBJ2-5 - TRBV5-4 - TGTGCCAGCAGCTTGGGGTTTCGGGAGACCCAGTACTTC CASSLGFRETQYF
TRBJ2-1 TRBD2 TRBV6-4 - TGTGCCAGCAGTGACTCGGGACTAGCGGGAGTGTACAATGAGCAGTTCTTC CASSDSGLAGVYNEQFF
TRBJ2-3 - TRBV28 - TGTGCCAGCAGTCCACAACCTAGCACAGATACGCAGTATTTT CASSPQPSTDTQYF
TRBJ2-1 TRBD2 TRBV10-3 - TGTGCCATCAGTGAGAGTCCGGGACTAGCGGGCCCCAATGAGCAGTTCTTC CAISESPGLAGPNEQFF
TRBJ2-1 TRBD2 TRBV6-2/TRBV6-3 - TGTGCCAGCAGTTACCCGGGACTAGCGGTTTATGAGCAGTTCTTC CASSYPGLAVYEQFF
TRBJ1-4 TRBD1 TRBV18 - TGTGCCAGCACTGGGACAGGGAGCAATGAAAAACTGTTTTTT CASTGTGSNEKLFF
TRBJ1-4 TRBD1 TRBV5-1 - TGCGCCAGCAGTCACGGGACAGCGGCTGAAAAACTGTTTTTT CASSHGTAAEKLFF
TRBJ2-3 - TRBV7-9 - TGTGCCTACCCCGCAGGCTTTCCAGATACGCAGTATTTT CAYPAGFPDTQYF
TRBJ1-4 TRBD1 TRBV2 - TGTGCCAGCAGTGAAGGCTCCGGGACAGGGGATTGGGAAAAACTGTTTTTT CASSEGSGTGDWEKLFF